This TCR beta chain was retrieved from a study of long-term antiretroviral therapy in people with HIV (dated by TCRdb to the early 2020s). Study-wide context: The earliest samples were collected about a decade before the 2015 WHO recommendation for immediate ART, when ART was typically delayed until CD4 counts fell. A retrospective serial study tested whether changes in peripheral blood TRB repertoire composition and diversity were associated with ART initiation and durable HIV suppression. A total of some 200 cryopreserved PBMC samples came from 25 to 35 adults with confirmed HIV infection and were collected serially over a mean of approximately six years (range 1-12). Of the roughly 30 participants with HIV, eleven were female. No cross-contamination during QIAcube processing was seen in test extractions of a monoclonal T-cell line run alongside approximately 36 polyclonal samples. Broader findings and caveats from the paper: Narrower CDR3 length ranges were observed in HIV repertoires than in controls, and an antigen-experienced repertoire with only a slight naive shift after ART was suggested by the network structure. ART initiation was associated with a significant increase in TRB diversity, but diversity stayed significantly below transplant donor controls even after long-term ART. At every time point, the repertoire was dominated by expanded TRB clones first identified before ART initiation, although this dominance fluctuated and, in many PLHIV, declined after ART. Inferences about post-ART repertoire changes were limited because no data were available on ART adherence, viral resistance or therapy changes. The samples span the years 2004 to 2017, and the ART regimens used at that time may not be as effective as current regimens. Since PBMC availability was limited, sequencing covered only the TCR beta chain, with no alpha chain pairing. Unsorted PBMC were profiled instead of sorted CD4+ and CD8+ T cells because pre-ART samples had limited cell numbers.

The CDR3 has 16 amino acids, counting the end cysteine and phenylalanine. Kept here is only the CDR3 DNA, which spans 48 bases and is read in frame from base 1. From V the trimming removes 4 bases and from J it removes 2 bases, while the gene matches leave 7 bases of the junction unaccounted for. The germline V gene encodes CDR1 SQVTM and CDR2 ANQGSEA. The immunoSEQ hsTCRB v3.0 assay was used at survey level resolution to sequence the TRB variable region. TRB sequencing targeted a depth of about 40,000-55,000 T-cell genomes per sample. Pooled TRB libraries were sequenced on an Illumina MiSeq with a v3 150-cycle kit. Per the source publication's procedure: Repertoire analysis ran in R within a reproducible Nextflow workflow covering QC, data transformation and analysis. LymphoSeq2, an R package for exploring AIRR-Seq data, was used to implement the custom analyses. A few samples that produced fewer than 5000 total TRB sequences were removed, so approximately 190 HIV repertoires were analyzed. Of the 188 retained HIV repertoires, approximately 57 were collected before and 120 to 140 after ART initiation. Each repertoire was downsampled to 5000 TRB nucleotide sequences, and summary statistics were averaged across 100 downsampling iterations. The analysis kept only TRB sequences whose CDR3 regions were at least seven amino acids long. Two measures captured diversity: a Shannon entropy-derived clonality score and the Gini coefficient. In the repertoire networks, any two of the top 5000 CDR3 amino acid sequences were connected whenever the two sequences differed by an edit distance of one. Antigen specificity groups and MHC restriction were predicted for TRB CDR3 amino acid sequences with GLIPH2. To flag known associations with CMV, EBV, HIV or tissue antigens, CDR3 amino acid sequences were compared against VDJdb and McPAS-TCR. Pre-ART, post-ART and control groups were compared with Wilcoxon signed-rank tests and Holm-Bonferroni correction. TCRdb obtained this table from immuneACCESS and retained in-frame rearrangements with V and J assigned. These tables miss some clones; where compared with another copy, unresolved V genes account for less than half of the shortfall, and the remainder is unexplained. That table is the source of V, J and clone size, and D and trimming were worked out from the DNA. The sample table shows over 10,000 clones, and over 60% are seen once. The top ten clonotypes cover roughly a fifth of the sample.

Participants were included only if at least one PBMC sample before ART initiation and at least two post-ART samples were available. Every participant with HIV received treatment in the United States of America. Cryopreserved samples of about 0.95-11 million PBMC were thawed and washed before DNA extraction. At the time of the earliest PBMC sample for each participant with HIV, ages ranged from roughly 23 to 55 years. PBMC samples were contributed by each participant from 1-4 timepoints before ART initiation and 2-8 timepoints after ART initiation, with a median of 7 samples. For every participant, serial HIV viral load, CD4+ T-cell count, ART history and demographic data were obtained. Using a Qiagen kit on a QIAcube, genomic DNA was extracted from unsorted PBMC, with samples processed in batches of 12. To note about this clone: Its antigen has not been determined. One base away there is no much larger clone; base qualities are not given.

The sample here was unsorted PBMCs, taken 0.5 years before starting antiretroviral therapy. This receptor was taken from a woman between 35 and 50 years old with HIV. This sequence uses TRBV29-1 and TRBJ2-1, with 11 bases matching TRBD2. The CDR3 loop reads CSVGQVAGGTYNEQFF. The DNA reads TGCAGCGTTGGTCAAGTAGCGGGAGGGACCTACAATGAGCAGTTCTTC.